The entry below describes one T cell receptor beta chain. The antigen remains unidentified. Primers for the PCR totalled 60 Vbeta and 13 Jbeta. The table came from immunoSEQ multiplex PCR; TCRdb's copy has only in-frame clones and leaves some out. The profile covers approximately 160,000 clones, with roughly four fifths appearing a single time and 4.8% taken by the ten largest. The data derive from a study of cytomegalovirus exposure and HLA in healthy donors. As for the study in general: A prior analysis found 100 million to 140 million unique TCR beta sequences from approximately 200 million T cells. Early on, a data release was issued that held 80 million to 90 million unique TCRs from HLA-typed donors. Study-wide points: It was reported in a later analysis that an Asian-associated ancestry cluster showed fewer N-insertions than the roughly 660-donor mean.

CDR3 length: 14 amino acids. The V and J ends lost 2 bases and 5 bases respectively, with 12 bases between them. Germline loops: CDR1 MDHEN, CDR2 SYDVKM. Sample: PBMCs. The chain carries TRBV28 and TRBJ1-1, with D unresolved. The sequence derives from a man aged 18 to 29 in good health and CMV-seronegative. CDR3 protein: CASSLTRAGTEAFF. CDR3 bases: TGTGCCAGCAGTTTAACCCGCGCGGGGACTGAAGCTTTCTTT.